This T cell receptor beta chain was observed in a study of graft-versus-host responses after intestinal transplantation. Points from the study as a whole: In recipient marrow, GvH clones were found, and some appeared first in ileum or blood. Where graft-donor T cell macrochimerism was present, patients had high graft-versus-host to host-versus-graft clonal ratios in allografts.

CDR1 is LNHDA, CDR2 SQIVND, per germline (reference sequence). This CDR3 spans 16 amino acids. TCRdb's copy holds only in-frame clones and misses some; the assay was immunoSEQ multiplex PCR. The sample consists of 98,000 or so clones, approximately 84% of them appearing once. With respect to this clone: What it recognizes is unknown. Its ends do not fully match the called genes, so a read error is possible.

This receptor was identified in a human donor who received an intestinal transplant. Sample: unstimulated CD4+ T cells sorted from spleen or lymph node cells, taken before intestinal transplant. V is TRBV19 and J is TRBJ2-2; D not resolved. The CDR3 DNA reads as TGTGCCAGTAGTATTATCCGGTACATCCCCACCAGGGAGCTGTTTTTT. Translated, it gives CASSIIRYIPTRELFF.